The present T cell receptor beta chain was sequenced within a study of beta chain features in type 1 diabetes. The study, taken as a whole, reports: All four CD4+ subsets from Type 1 diabetes patients carried moderately but significantly shorter TCRB CDR3s. It was not settled here whether HLA type affects TCRB rearrangement. In the patient group, naive, central memory and Treg TCRB repertoires seemed more alike than in the healthy donor group. Lower insertion and higher deletion counts appeared at VDJ junctions in type 1 diabetes patients.

It was one heparinised blood draw, averaging approximately 100 mL, that each donor gave. Expressed TCRB transcripts were sequenced, since all the RNA that had been isolated was reverse transcribed. Profiled with immunoSEQ multiplex PCR; TCRdb holds only in-frame clones, not every one. Among some 200,000 clones listed, 16% were seen once. As concerns this clone: What it binds is not known.

Sequenced sample: naive CD4+ T cells from blood. The sequence came from a man aged 25 to 45 with type 1 diabetes.

CDR3 amino acids: CAWSVQGANEQYF. In DNA form, the CDR3 reads TGTGCCTGGAGTGTTCAGGGGGCGAACGAGCAGTACTTC. The chain has TRBV30 and TRBJ2-7, with 8 bases matching TRBD1. Germline V gene lookup returns CDR1 GTSNPN and CDR2 SVGIG (reference sequence). The V gene end was trimmed by 0 bases and the J gene end by 5 bases; junction bases not matched to a gene: 3. The CDR3 loop spans 13 amino acids.